This T cell receptor (beta chain) emerged from a study of response to subunit inactivated influenza vaccine. Study observations and caveats: Few new T cells, the authors suggested, are recruited by each seasonal influenza vaccination.

MiXCR, applied by TCRdb to the RT-PCR reads, yields one record per CDR3 protein. The sample includes under 800,000 distinct CDR3 sequences, more than 11% of them seen just once. This clonotype was detected only a few times. The target antigen is unknown. The CDR3 length is 16 residues. V shed 5 bases and J 7 bases; nucleotides not matched to a gene: 6. CDR1 is MNHEY and CDR2 is SVGEGT in the germline V gene. This TCR was recovered from a man over 45 who received an inactivated influenza vaccine. The sample here was PBMCs from blood, taken 14 days before vaccination. The rearrangement joins TRBV6-2 or TRBV6-3 to TRBJ2-1; 15 bases align to TRBD2. The CDR3 here is CASSTWTSGGGNEQFF. The CDR3 nucleotides read TGTGCCAGCAGTACCTGGACTAGCGGGGGGGGGAATGAGCAGTTCTTC.